Following are 23 T cell receptor beta chains from one sample sequenced in a study of PD-L1 blockade in urothelial cancer. Regarding time point: pretreatment peripheral blood. Only in-frame clones appear in the TCRdb table, and some are missing; sequencing was by immunoSEQ multiplex PCR. Seen here are tens of thousands of clones, around 88% observed once, and the top ten hold 15%. The sequencing used PBMCs, collected around atezolizumab (anti-PD-L1) treatment. The receptors here all came from a man in his 60s with urothelial cancer.

As DNA, the CDR3 is TGTGCCTGGGGACAGGGCGATTACGAGCAGTACTTC. It codes for CAWGQGDYEQYF. The J gene is TRBJ2-7, the V gene TRBV30, with 8 bases that match TRBD1. CDR3 length: 12 amino acids. The V gene's germline CDR1 is GTSNPN and CDR2 SVGIG (reference sequence). With V trimmed by 5 bases and J by 4 bases, 4 bases remained unmatched.

This clone was seen more than once but under ten times. This sample includes further DNA sequences coding for the same CDR3. The V gene is TRBV15, the J gene TRBJ1-2; 7 bases match TRBD1. Looked up from germline, CDR1 is LNHNV and CDR2 is YYDKDF (reference sequence). With V trimmed by 8 bases and J by 4 bases, 10 bases remained unmatched. There are 14 residues in the CDR3. This CDR3 reads CATAQNRGSYGYTF. The CDR3 region has the DNA TGTGCCACCGCCCAAAACAGGGGTAGCTATGGCTACACCTTC.

This clone was detected only once. The CDR3 sequence: CASSETGGAKNIQYF. For the CDR3, the DNA is TGTGCCAGCAGTGAAACTGGGGGGGCCAAAAACATTCAGTACTTC. The rearrangement joins TRBV6-1 to TRBJ2-4; D is perhaps TRBD2 (6 bases). Trimming left V 2 bases short and J 1 base short, with 9 bases between. This CDR3 contains 15 residues. Germline CDR1 is MNHNS and CDR2 is SASEGT.

This chain connects TRBV7-9 to TRBJ1-3; D is unclear. Trimming removed 1 base from V and 3 bases from J, with 7 bases in between. The germline V gene encodes CDR1 SEHNR and CDR2 FQNEAQ (reference sequence). This CDR3 contains 14 residues. In DNA form, the CDR3 reads TGTGCCAGCAGCTTAGGAGAATATGGAAACACCATATATTTT. Translating it yields CASSLGEYGNTIYF. The variable domain in full, completed from reference TRBV7-9 and TRBJ1-3, reads DTGVSQNPRHKITKRGQNVTFRCDPISEHNRLYWYRQTLGQGPEFLTYFQNEAQLEKSRLLSDRFSAERPKGSFSTLEIQRTEQGDSAMYLCASSLGEYGNTIYFGEGSWLTVV.

The chain has TRBV6-1 and TRBJ1-1; maybe TRBD1 (5 bases). Trimming left V 1 base short and J 1 base short, with 10 bases between. The germline V gene has CDR1 MNHNS and CDR2 SASEGT. The CDR3 covers 15 residues. CDR3 sequence (DNA): TGTGCCAGCAGTGAAGGTCCAGGGCCGAACACTGAAGCTTTCTTT. This encodes CASSEGPGPNTEAFF.

This clone was found a few times. The V gene is TRBV9, the J gene TRBJ2-2; 15 bases are a match to TRBD2. The CDR3 has 17 residues. CDR1 is SGDLS, CDR2 YYNGEE, per germline. Trimming took 3 bases from V and 5 from J; bases not matched to a gene: 5. The CDR3 here is CASSEGLAGGRTGELFF. The CDR3 nucleotides are TGTGCCAGCAGCGAGGGACTAGCGGGGGGTAGGACCGGGGAGCTGTTTTTT.

A single count supports this clone. This chain uses TRBV19 with TRBJ2-5; D gene uncertain. Germline values: CDR1 LNHDA, CDR2 SQIVND (reference sequence). Trimming took off 1 base at V and 5 bases at J, with 8 bases between the two ends. The length of the CDR3 is 13 residues. CDR3 DNA: TGTGCCAGTAGTATAGGAGAGATGGAGACCCAGTACTTC. This encodes CASSIGEMETQYF.

V is TRBV2 and J is TRBJ2-5; 15 positions agree with TRBD2. This CDR3 spans 16 amino acids. With 6 bases clipped from V and 3 bases from J, the junction kept 5 bases outside the gene matches. Germline assignment: CDR1 SNHLY and CDR2 FYNNEI. The CDR3 bases are TGTGCCAGCAGCGGACTAGCGGGGGGGTCGGAAGAGACCCAGTACTTC. It codes for CASSGLAGGSEETQYF.

The chain has TRBV6-5 and TRBJ1-1; no reliable D call. Looked up from germline, CDR1 is MNHEY and CDR2 is SVGAGI. Trimming removed 5 bases from V and 0 bases from J, with 7 bases in between. The CDR3 is 13 residues long. For the CDR3, the DNA is TGTGCCAGCAGTAGTCAGATGAACACTGAAGCTTTCTTT. Translating it yields CASSSQMNTEAFF.

V usage is TRBV12-5 and J usage is TRBJ2-1; 10 bases match TRBD1. The V and J ends lost 5 bases and 7 bases, in that order; junction bases with no gene match: 11. The CDR3 has 16 amino acids. The germline gives CDR1 LGHNT, CDR2 FRNRAP. The CDR3 is CASGPLRDRGINEQFF. In nucleotides, the CDR3 is TGTGCTAGTGGTCCACTCCGGGACAGGGGAATTAATGAGCAGTTCTTC.

The chain has TRBV30 and TRBJ2-3; weak D call: TRBD1 (6 bases). Trimming removed 3 bases from V and 5 bases from J, with 24 bases in between. The CDR3 is made up of 17 amino acids. CDR1 and CDR2 from the germline V gene are GTSNPN and SVGIG (reference sequence). The DNA for the CDR3 is TGTGCCTGGAGGCTTACCATAAGAGGGGGTAATAAAGATACGCAGTATTTT. This translates into CAWRLTIRGGNKDTQYF.

The chain recombines TRBV10-3 with TRBJ2-1, with TRBD2 matching over 14 bases. The CDR3 totals 18 residues. V dropped 4 bases and J dropped 0; count of bases not matched to a gene: 5. Germline V gene data show CDR1 as ENHRY and CDR2 as SYGVKD. The CDR3 is CAISGTSGGSSSYNEQFF. The DNA for the CDR3 is TGTGCCATCAGTGGGACTAGCGGGGGGTCAAGCTCCTACAATGAGCAGTTCTTC.

This chain joins TRBV19 and TRBJ1-4, with unresolved D. The ends were cut back, 4 bases at V and 8 bases at J, with 17 bases in the middle. CDR1 LNHDA and CDR2 SQIVND come from the germline V gene (reference sequence). CDR3 length equals 15 residues. CDR3 DNA sequence: TGTGCCAGTAGTACCCCGACATACCCCAAGGAAAAACTGTTTTTT. As protein: CASSTPTYPKEKLFF.

The gene calls are TRBV11-1 and TRBJ2-7; TRBD1 might be the D (6 bases). V was trimmed by 5 bases and J by 3 bases, leaving 8 bases between them. The CDR3 extends over 12 amino acids. Germline V gives CDR1 SGHAT, CDR2 FQDESV (reference sequence). CDR3 in amino acids: CASSTRGYEQYF. In DNA, the CDR3 is TGTGCCAGCAGCACCAGGGGCTACGAGCAGTACTTC. The variable domain in full, completed from reference TRBV11-1 and TRBJ2-7, reads EAEVAQSPRYKITEKSQAVAFWCDPISGHATLYWYRQILGQGPELLVQFQDESVVDDSQLPKDRFSAERLKGVDSTLKIQPAELGDSAMYLCASSTRGYEQYFGPGTRLTVT.

This rearrangement joins TRBV6-5 to TRBJ2-7; the D gene is possibly TRBD1 (6 bases). V was clipped by 0 bases and J by 6 bases, with 15 bases between them. The CDR3 has 15 residues. Germline assignment: CDR1 MNHEY and CDR2 SVGAGI. This CDR3 reads CASSYSILGAAEQYF. For the CDR3, the DNA is TGTGCCAGCAGTTACTCGATACTGGGGGCGGCCGAGCAGTACTTC.

V gene TRBV29-1 combines with J gene TRBJ2-1; possibly TRBD1 for D (7 bases). The CDR3 contains 16 residues. Germline-derived CDR1 and CDR2 are SQVTM and ANQGSEA. The V gene lost 4 bases and the J gene lost 5 bases, with 21 bases spanning the gap. CDR3 nucleotides: TGCAGCGTTGTGGGGCCTCGGAGGGGGCGAGACAATGAGCAGTTCTTC. It yields the protein CSVVGPRRGRDNEQFF.

For this clone: The same CDR3 arises from other DNA sequences in this sample as well. The gene calls are TRBV18 and TRBJ1-1; D gene unclear. The CDR3 consists of 13 residues. Per germline, CDR1 KGHSH and CDR2 LQKENI. Trimming left V 2 bases short and J 2 bases short, with 6 bases between. The CDR3 DNA follows: TGTGCCAGCTCACCAGGCAGAAACACTGAAGCTTTCTTT. Its translation is CASSPGRNTEAFF.

This chain uses TRBV4-2 with TRBJ1-1, with D maybe TRBD1 (6 bases). This CDR3 has 14 amino acids. Germline CDR1 reads LGHNA; CDR2 reads YNFKEQ. Deletions cut 1 base from V and 1 base from J, with 7 bases between. The CDR3: CASSQGGPNTEAFF. CDR3 bases: TGTGCCAGCAGCCAAGGGGGGCCGAACACTGAAGCTTTCTTT.

The CDR3 coding sequence is TGTGCCAGCAGCTTAGCGGGGGGGCCCTACAATGAGCAGTTCTTC. Protein: CASSLAGGPYNEQFF. The rearrangement links TRBV7-2 to TRBJ2-1; TRBD2 is a possible D gene (7 bases). The CDR3 totals 15 residues. Germline V gives CDR1 SGHTA, CDR2 FQGNSA. The V end lost 0 bases, the J end lost 2 bases, and 8 bases lay between the germline ends.

V gene TRBV5-1 combines with J gene TRBJ2-5; 9 bases agree with TRBD2. The CDR3 spans 14 residues. Germline loops: CDR1 SGHRS, CDR2 YFSETQ. J lost 1 base, V lost 2 bases, and 0 bases had no gene match. CDR3 loop: CASSLLAGQETQYF. The CDR3 DNA sequence: TGCGCCAGCAGCTTACTAGCGGGCCAAGAGACCCAGTACTTC.

The genes are TRBV6-5 and TRBJ2-3; the match to TRBD2 covers 9 bases. Germline CDR1 MNHEY, CDR2 SVGAGI. After removal of 7 bases from V and 4 bases from J, the junction contained 9 bases not matched to a gene. The CDR3 contains 15 residues. CDR3 coding DNA: TGTGCCAGCACGGTCGGCGGGGGGGCATCAGATACGCAGTATTTT. Translating it yields CASTVGGGASDTQYF.

The V gene is TRBV6-1, the J gene TRBJ2-2; no clear D gene. Trimming removed 2 bases from V and 1 base from J, with 8 bases in between. CDR1 is MNHNS, CDR2 SASEGT, per germline. The CDR3 is made up of 15 amino acids. The CDR3: CASSEREMNTGELFF. Written as DNA, the CDR3 is TGTGCCAGCAGTGAACGAGAAATGAACACCGGGGAGCTGTTTTTT.

The chain employs TRBV5-6 and TRBJ2-3; a weak D match, TRBD1 (6 bases). Germline-derived CDR1 and CDR2 are SGHDT and YYEEEE. The length of the CDR3 is 16 residues. V lost 3 bases and J 1 base, leaving 15 bases between the germline ends. The CDR3 DNA follows: TGTGCCAGCAGCTCGTTAGAGCGACAGGGCACAGATACGCAGTATTTT. It yields the protein CASSSLERQGTDTQYF.